Listed below are T cell receptor beta chains from one sample, sequenced in a study of T cell changes during pregnancy in multiple sclerosis. Generated by immunoSEQ multiplex PCR, the TCRdb table keeps only in-frame clones and is missing some. The sample yields approximately 96,000 clones, 92% seen once. Material: peripheral blood, obtained after pregnancy. The source of these receptors is a female donor in good health, enrolled as a control in a pregnancy study. Each CDR3 is given with its conserved first and last residue.

J gene	V gene	CDR3 length	CDR3 protein
TRBJ1-4	TRBV6-6	15	CASRRGQGNNEKLFF
TRBJ2-5	TRBV6-5	14	CASSYLTGGETQYF
TRBJ2-5	TRBV6-6	16	CASSLTKGGHSETQYF
TRBJ2-7	TRBV2	15	CASSDAAIAPGEQYF
TRBJ2-1	TRBV28	14	CASSVQDRPWEQFF
TRBJ2-5	TRBV6-5	13	CASTEAGGKTQYF
TRBJ2-3	TRBV6-5	15	CASSTNAGLALTQYF
TRBJ2-2	TRBV11-2	15	CASSLLGSRTGELFF
TRBJ1-3	TRBV2	14	CASSLQGSGNTIYF
TRBJ2-7	TRBV9	15	CASSVQDRDTYEQYF
TRBJ1-1	TRBV7-6	13	CASSTRGLPEAFF
TRBJ2-3	TRBV5-1	16	CASSPSRGASTDTQYF
TRBJ2-3	TRBV4-1	14	CASSQLLFSDKQYF
TRBJ1-5	TRBV5-4	14	CASSAGTGSQPQHF
TRBJ1-6	TRBV28	15	CASRPFEGEVSPLHF
TRBJ1-4	TRBV29-1	13	CSVGTGGGEKLFF
TRBJ2-7	TRBV28	16	CASSSIGTGVSYEQYF
TRBJ2-3	TRBV23-1	16	CASRHLWGGITDTQYF
TRBJ2-7	TRBV5-6	12	CASSGGSYEQYF
TRBJ1-2	TRBV4-2	17	CASSQVRGRGEGYGYTF
TRBJ2-5	TRBV27	15	CASSHQDRGLETQYF
TRBJ1-1	TRBV19	14	CASSLVGQNTEAFF
TRBJ1-4	TRBV2	14	CASRLGTGGEKLFF
TRBJ2-7	TRBV6-6	12	CASSYVAWEQYF
TRBJ2-7	TRBV6-5	14	CASQWGQATYEQYF
TRBJ2-7	TRBV7-2	15	CASSPLLAGKLLWYF
TRBJ2-7	TRBV2	15	CASRDTGDPLYEQYF
TRBJ2-2	TRBV5-4	13	CASSLDQTGELFF
TRBJ1-6	TRBV19	16	CASSPRTGGAESPLHF
TRBJ2-7	TRBV6-1	15	CASRLGGAASYEQYF
TRBJ2-1	TRBV25-1	14	CASQGPSGRAEQFF
TRBJ2-3	TRBV10-3	13	CAGSSGGADTQYF
TRBJ1-1	TRBV11-1	15	CASSPTDRGNTEAFF
TRBJ2-3	TRBV5-6	18	CASSSPRASEWATDTQYF
TRBJ1-5	TRBV7-2	14	CASSSRAVSQPQHF
TRBJ1-6	TRBV7-9	14	CASRTTVEGSPLHF
TRBJ2-5	TRBV19	13	CASNRDRGETQYF
TRBJ1-3	TRBV30	15	CAWSDRGSGLDTIYF
TRBJ2-5	TRBV10-1	14	CASSESSQGETQYF
TRBJ2-3	TRBV6-6	14	CASFYGGQADTQYF
TRBJ1-6	TRBV7-2	15	CASSSFQVYNSPLHF
TRBJ1-1	TRBV7-2	15	CASSSLAGSRTEAFF
TRBJ2-5	TRBV5-1	13	CASSGQGWETQYF
TRBJ1-2	TRBV18	15	CASSPGAGWPYGYTF
TRBJ2-7	TRBV11-2	18	CASSPGLAAASQSYEQYF
TRBJ2-7	TRBV2	14	CASSALPGSYEQYF